This TCR beta chain is from a study of CD8+ T cells in alopecia areata. Study-level points and caveats: Clonality in lesional scalp, especially alopecia totalis/universalis, exceeded that of normal scalp.

This clone has more than one count but fewer than ten. As yet, its antigen is unknown. Researchers gathered lesional scalp punch biopsies and peripheral blood from patients with alopecia areata. Trimming removed 3 bases from V and 5 bases from J, with 11 bases in between. The CDR3 has 14 residues. Germline V gene sequence: CDR1 LNHDA, CDR2 SQIVND (reference sequence). Sequencing used cDNA as its template, made by extracting RNA and reverse transcribing it. The repertoire was sequenced with immunoSEQ multiplex PCR; TCRdb's copy has only in-frame clones and lacks some. The table lists 150,000 to 200,000 clones, about 66% of them singletons.

The sequence was obtained from a human donor with alopecia areata. The sample was CD8+ T cells sorted from blood, taken at week 0. The J gene is TRBJ1-5, the V gene TRBV19, with D tentatively TRBD1 (5 bases). The CDR3 DNA sequence: TGTGCCAGTAGTATCTTGGGGGGGGATCAGCCCCAGCATTTT. It yields the protein CASSILGGDQPQHF.